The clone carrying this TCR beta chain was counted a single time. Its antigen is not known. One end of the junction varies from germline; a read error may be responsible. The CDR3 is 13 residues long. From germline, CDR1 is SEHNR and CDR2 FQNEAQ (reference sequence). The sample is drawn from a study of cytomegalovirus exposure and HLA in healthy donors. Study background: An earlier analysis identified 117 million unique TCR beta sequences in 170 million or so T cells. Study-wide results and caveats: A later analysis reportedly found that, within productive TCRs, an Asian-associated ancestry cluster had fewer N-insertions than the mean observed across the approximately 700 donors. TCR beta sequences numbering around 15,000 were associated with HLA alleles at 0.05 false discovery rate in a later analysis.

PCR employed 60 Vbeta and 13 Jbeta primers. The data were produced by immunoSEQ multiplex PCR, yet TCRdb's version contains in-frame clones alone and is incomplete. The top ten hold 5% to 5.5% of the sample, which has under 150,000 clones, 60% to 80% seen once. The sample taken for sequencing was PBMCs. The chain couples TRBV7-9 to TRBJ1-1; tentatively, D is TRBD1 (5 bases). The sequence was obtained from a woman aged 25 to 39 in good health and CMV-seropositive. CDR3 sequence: CSSSQGVSVEAFF. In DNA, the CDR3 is TGTTCCAGCAGCCAAGGGGTATCGGTTGAAGCTTTCTTT.